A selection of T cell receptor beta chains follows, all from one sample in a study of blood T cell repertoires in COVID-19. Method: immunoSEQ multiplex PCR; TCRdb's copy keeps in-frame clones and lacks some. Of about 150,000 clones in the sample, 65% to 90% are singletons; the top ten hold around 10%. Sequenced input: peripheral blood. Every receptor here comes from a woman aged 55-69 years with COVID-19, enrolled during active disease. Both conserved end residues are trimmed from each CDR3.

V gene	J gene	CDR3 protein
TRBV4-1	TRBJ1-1	ASSQDSNTEAF
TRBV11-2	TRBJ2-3	ASLGGEAQY
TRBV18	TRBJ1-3	ASTTNTGKNTIY
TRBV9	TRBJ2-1	ASSPRFAGSYNEQF
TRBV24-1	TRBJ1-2	ATSDPTAYGYT
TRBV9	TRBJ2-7	ASSVDGNSYEQY
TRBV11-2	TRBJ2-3	ASSLRDTQY
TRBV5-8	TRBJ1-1	ASSRGKNTEAF
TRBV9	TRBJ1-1	ASSVELDQNTEAF
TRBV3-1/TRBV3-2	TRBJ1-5	ASSQESGTGENQPQH
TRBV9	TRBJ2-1	ASSASGASYNEQF
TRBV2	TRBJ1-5	ASSLRQGYSNQPQH
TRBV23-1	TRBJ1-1	ASQLRGGRNSEAF
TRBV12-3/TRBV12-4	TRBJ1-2	ASSPDRVDGYT
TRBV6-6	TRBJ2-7	ASSSEGTGGGEQY
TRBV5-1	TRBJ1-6	ASRPRQDSFNSPLH
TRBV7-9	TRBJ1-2	ASSWFGTHQGSYGYT
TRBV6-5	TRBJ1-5	ASSTDSGYQPQH
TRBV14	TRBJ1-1	ASSQDPRDRGDTEAF
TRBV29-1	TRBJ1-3	SVEGARRAGSGNTIY
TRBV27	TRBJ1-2	ASSLAETGYGYT
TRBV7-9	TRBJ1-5	ASSSDRGLMSNQPQH